A selection of T cell receptor beta chains follows, all from one sample in a study of blood T cells in healthy people across ages. MiXCR, run by TCRdb on the 5' RACE reads, gives a single entry per CDR3 protein. The sample gives about 1,600,000 distinct CDR3 sequences, approximately 40% of which show up once; 7.9% is in the top ten. Sequenced input: blood. These receptors all come from a young woman in good health. Both conserved end residues are part of each CDR3. A D gene is named only where the DNA matches it firmly. Some rows mark clone size as missing; the rest say once, few, many or name a class of expanded clone.

clone_size j_call v_call d_call cdr3_aa cdr3_nt
few TRBJ2-1 TRBV27 NA CASSLAGTLTYNEQFF TGTGCCAGCAGTTTGGCTGGAACACTTACTTACAATGAGCAGTTCTTC
NA TRBJ1-4 TRBV18 NA CASSPVVATNEKLFF TGTGCCAGCTCACCAGTGGTGGCAACTAATGAAAAACTGTTTTTT
NA TRBJ1-2 TRBV2 NA CASSELVVNYGYTF TGTGCCAGCAGTGAATTGGTCGTCAACTATGGCTACACCTTC
NA TRBJ2-7 TRBV24-1 NA CATSDSSYNEQYF TGTGCCACCAGTGACAGTTCCTACAATGAGCAGTACTTC
NA TRBJ2-3 TRBV20-1 TRBD2 CSARRGAGTQYF TGCAGTGCCCGGCGGGGGGCAGGTACGCAGTATTTT
few TRBJ2-1 TRBV5-6 NA CASSADFYNEQFF TGTGCCAGCAGCGCGGACTTCTACAATGAGCAGTTCTTC
NA TRBJ1-1 TRBV30 NA CAWSEGFRTEAFF TGTGCCTGGAGTGAAGGTTTTCGCACTGAAGCTTTCTTT
NA TRBJ1-1 TRBV7-9 NA CASIGPSANTEAFF TGTGCCAGCATCGGCCCGTCCGCGAACACTGAAGCTTTCTTT
few TRBJ2-7 TRBV2 NA CASSEWTEGEQYF TGTGCCAGCAGTGAATGGACAGAAGGCGAGCAGTACTTC
NA TRBJ2-5 TRBV29-1 TRBD2 CSVRGLGETQYF TGCAGCGTACGCGGACTAGGAGAGACCCAGTACTTC
NA TRBJ2-5 TRBV10-1 NA CASSDGTTLQETQYF TGCGCCAGCAGTGATGGGACAACCCTCCAAGAGACCCAGTACTTC
few TRBJ1-1 TRBV27 NA CASSIGGEAFF TGTGCCAGCAGTATCGGTGGTGAAGCTTTCTTT
few TRBJ1-2 TRBV12-3/TRBV12-4 TRBD1 CASSLMTGGTGGADYGYTF TGTGCCAGCAGTTTAATGACGGGAGGGACAGGGGGCGCCGATTATGGCTACACCTTC
NA TRBJ2-3 TRBV5-1 NA CASSGSEVSDTQYF TGCGCCAGCAGCGGATCCGAGGTTTCAGATACGCAGTATTTT
NA TRBJ1-4 TRBV20-1 NA CSARGSIEKLFF TGCAGTGCTAGAGGCAGCATTGAAAAACTGTTTTTT
few TRBJ2-7 TRBV27 NA CASSPDYNYEQYF TGTGCCAGCAGCCCGGACTACAACTACGAGCAGTACTTC
NA TRBJ2-7 TRBV3-1 NA CASSRKGNSYEQYF TGCGCCAGCAGCCGCAAAGGGAACTCCTACGAGCAGTACTTC
many TRBJ2-5 TRBV7-2 TRBD2 CASSLAMLAEMQETQYF TGTGCCAGCAGCTTAGCGATGCTAGCGGAGATGCAAGAGACCCAGTACTTC
NA TRBJ1-4 TRBV5-1 NA CASSLSGSANEKLFF TGCGCCAGCAGCCTCTCAGGGTCGGCTAATGAAAAACTGTTTTTT
NA TRBJ2-2 TRBV12-3/TRBV12-4 NA CASTTQGSTGELFF TGTGCCAGCACCACACAGGGAAGCACCGGGGAGCTGTTTTTT
few TRBJ2-1 TRBV5-1 TRBD2 CASTRTSGGTYNEQFF TGCGCCAGCACCCGGACTAGCGGGGGGACCTACAATGAGCAGTTCTTC
NA TRBJ1-2 TRBV28 NA CASSITQGGYTF TGTGCCAGCAGTATCACTCAAGGGGGCTACACCTTC
NA TRBJ2-3 TRBV6-2/TRBV6-3 TRBD1 CASSYSDRGTTDTQYF TGTGCCAGCAGTTACTCCGACAGGGGCACCACAGATACGCAGTATTTT